This TCR beta chain comes out of a study of cytomegalovirus exposure and HLA in healthy donors. This clone was seen only once. V lost 8 bases to trimming and J lost 6 bases, with 20 bases between them. The CDR3 totals 15 residues. Germline V gene sequence: CDR1 MRHNA, CDR2 SNTAGT. The PCR made use of 60 Vbeta and 13 Jbeta primers. Here immunoSEQ multiplex PCR was the method, and the copy in TCRdb shows in-frame clones only, minus some. The data hold about 240,000 clones, with about 77% observed a single time. The sample was PBMCs. This TCR came from a boy aged 5-17 years in good health and CMV-seronegative. This chain joins TRBV6-4 and TRBJ1-5, with unresolved D. The CDR3 bases are TGTGCCAGCGCCAGCAGCTCTGATAGCGGTCAGCCCCAGCATTTT. It translates to CASASSSDSGQPQHF.